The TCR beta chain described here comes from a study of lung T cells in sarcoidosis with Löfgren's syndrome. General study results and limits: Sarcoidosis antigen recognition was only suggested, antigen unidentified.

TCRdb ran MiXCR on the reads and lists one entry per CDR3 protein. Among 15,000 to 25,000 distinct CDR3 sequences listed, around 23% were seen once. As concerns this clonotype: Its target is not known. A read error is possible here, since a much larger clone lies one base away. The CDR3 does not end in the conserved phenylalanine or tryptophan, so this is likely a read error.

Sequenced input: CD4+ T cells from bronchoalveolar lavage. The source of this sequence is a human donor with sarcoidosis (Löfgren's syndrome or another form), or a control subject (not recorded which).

CDR3 sequence (DNA): TGTGCCAGCAGCTTACAACCCGGACAAGCCTACACCCTC. Its translation: CASSLQPGQAYTL. This chain links TRBV7-9 with TRBJ1-2; TRBD1 might be the D (5 bases). Per germline, CDR1 SEHNR and CDR2 FQNEAQ (reference sequence). V was pared by 2 bases and J by 10 bases, with 14 bases between. There are 13 residues in the CDR3.